The sample holds one count of the clone carrying this T cell receptor (beta chain). Its antigen is currently unknown. This entry comes from a study of T-cell memory formation after mild COVID-19. In the study overall: The TCR clusters were mostly specific to one donor.

Findings and caveats of the study: Those CD4+ clones that contracted were mainly in CM and EM (CD8+ ones in EMRA). The second-wave clones peaking on day 37 were not confirmed as SARS-CoV-2-specific.

5'RACE primed from the constant segment yielded TCR alpha and TCR beta cDNA libraries bearing sample barcodes and UMIs. From the 5' RACE reads, TCRdb called clonotypes with MiXCR, one entry per CDR3 protein. The sample records around 340,000 distinct CDR3 sequences, roughly 21% being singletons. Germline-derived CDR1 and CDR2 are KGHSH and LQKENI. Unmatched junction bases numbered 1, after V lost 0 bases and J lost 1 base. This CDR3 contains 15 residues. The receptor was isolated from an adult woman who had mild COVID-19 (a few samples of this study predate the infection). Cell type and time point are not known. The chain couples TRBV18 to TRBJ2-7; 9 nucleotides align to TRBD1. Source material: PBMCs or a T cell subset sorted from them (not recorded which). This CDR3 reads CASSPPGTGSYEQYF. DNA for the CDR3: TGTGCCAGCTCACCACCGGGGACAGGGTCCTACGAGCAGTACTTC.